Below are 15 T cell receptor beta chains sequenced from a single sample in a study of blood T cell repertoires in COVID-19. Sequenced by immunoSEQ multiplex PCR; TCRdb stores in-frame clones only, minus some. Of around 200,000 clones detected, approximately 84% appear once; the ten largest clones hold approximately 6%. Sequencing was performed on peripheral blood. These receptors came from an elderly man with acute or convalescent COVID-19.

The V gene is TRBV18, the J gene TRBJ1-1, with 7 bases aligning to TRBD1. CDR1 and CDR2 from the germline V gene are KGHSH and LQKENI. The V and J ends lost 2 bases and 2 bases, in that order; junction bases with no gene match: 5. The CDR3 consists of 15 residues. CDR3 loop: CASSPGGTVNTEAFF. In DNA form, the CDR3 reads TGTGCCAGCTCACCAGGTGGGACAGTCAACACTGAAGCTTTCTTT.

V usage is TRBV27 and J usage is TRBJ2-5; 9 nucleotides align to TRBD2. V trimming: 6 bases; J trimming: 5 bases; junction bases outside the gene matches: 7. This CDR3 has 14 amino acids. Germline lookup yields CDR1 MNHEY and CDR2 SMNVEV (reference sequence). The CDR3 DNA follows: TGTGCCAGCAGACCTAGCGGGGCGTTTGAGACCCAGTACTTC. Residues: CASRPSGAFETQYF.

The V gene is TRBV12-5, the J gene TRBJ1-5, with D tentatively TRBD1 (5 bases). The CDR3 runs to 14 residues. Germline loops: CDR1 LGHNT, CDR2 FRNRAP. Trimming stripped 1 base from V and 5 bases from J, with 9 bases between. The CDR3 nucleotides read TGTGCTAGTGGTTTGGGGTCCAGGGATCAGCCCCAGCATTTT. Amino acid sequence: CASGLGSRDQPQHF.

This clone was seen more than once but under ten times. This CDR3 is also generated by other DNA sequences in the sample. This chain joins TRBV18 and TRBJ1-3, with TRBD1 identical over 7 bases. Germline CDR1 reads KGHSH; CDR2 reads LQKENI. The V gene end was trimmed by 3 bases and the J gene end by 1 base; junction bases not matched to a gene: 9. The CDR3 has 17 residues. The CDR3 loop is CASSPLAGGRSGNTIYF. In DNA, the CDR3 is TGTGCCAGCTCACCTCTCGCAGGGGGGAGGTCTGGAAACACCATATATTTT. Using reference TRBV18 and TRBJ1-3 for the parts outside the CDR3, the full variable domain is NAGVMQNPRHLVRRRGQEARLRCSPMKGHSHVYWYRQLPEEGLKFMVYLQKENIIDESGMPKERFSAEFPKEGPSILRIQQVVRGDSAAYFCASSPLAGGRSGNTIYFGEGSWLTVV.

This clone was found once. Written as DNA, the CDR3 is TGTGCCAGCAAGTTGCAGGGGGCCGGGGAGCAGTACTTC. Protein: CASKLQGAGEQYF. The V gene is TRBV7-8, the J gene TRBJ2-7; TRBD1 agrees at 8 bases. V gave up 7 bases and J gave up 7 bases; unmatched junction bases: 9. CDR1 and CDR2 from the germline V gene are SGHVS and FQNEAQ. There are 13 residues in the CDR3.

The chain recombines TRBV6-1 with TRBJ1-5; D is ambiguous. The CDR3 extends over 14 amino acids. Germline-derived CDR1 and CDR2 are MNHNS and SASEGT. Trimming stripped 2 bases from V and 2 bases from J, with 7 bases between. CDR3 in amino acids: CASSEWRGNQPQHF. The CDR3 DNA reads TGTGCCAGCAGTGAATGGAGGGGCAATCAGCCCCAGCATTTT.

Of note for this clone: An end of the junction does not agree with germline; a read error may underlie this. V gene TRBV7-7 combines with J gene TRBJ2-3; 7 bases line up with TRBD2. Germline V gene lookup returns CDR1 SSHAT and CDR2 FNYEAQ (reference sequence). CDR3 length: 13 residues. CDR3: CASSLDLRGAQYF. The CDR3 DNA is TGTGCTAGCAGCTTAGATCTCCGGGGGGCGCAGTATTTT. The full variable domain, in which reference TRBV7-7 and TRBJ2-3 provide the parts outside the CDR3, is GAGVSQSPRYKVTKRGQDVTLRCDPISSHATLYWYQQALGQGPEFLTYFNYEAQPDKSGLPSDRFSAERPEGSISTLTIQRTEQRDSAMYRCASSLDLRGAQYFGPGTRLTVL.

The chain employs TRBV7-2 and TRBJ2-7; 8 bases match TRBD2. Germline CDR1 SGHTA, CDR2 FQGNSA. After removal of 0 bases from V and 4 bases from J, the junction contained 2 bases not matched to a gene. This CDR3 has 14 residues. The chain's CDR3 is CASSLAAGGYEQYV. The CDR3 coding sequence is TGTGCCAGCAGCTTAGCTGCGGGAGGATACGAGCAGTACGTC.

This chain joins TRBV19 and TRBJ1-3; 7 bases are a match to TRBD1. Trimming at V came to 4 bases and at J to 3 bases, leaving 6 bases not matched to a gene. The CDR3 length is 15 residues. CDR1 LNHDA and CDR2 SQIVND come from the germline V gene (reference sequence). The CDR3 sequence: CASSTTGQSGNTIYF. The CDR3 DNA reads as TGTGCCAGTAGTACCACGGGACAGAGTGGAAACACCATATATTTT.

The gene calls are TRBV5-5 and TRBJ1-1; 10 bases align to TRBD1. The CDR3 has 16 residues. Germline V lookup: CDR1 SGHKS, CDR2 YYEKEE (reference sequence). Trimming at V came to 5 bases and at J to 4 bases, leaving 11 bases not matched to a gene. The CDR3 DNA reads as TGTGCCAGCAGTATGCCGGGACAGGGGCGGGGCACTGAAGCTTTCTTT. This encodes CASSMPGQGRGTEAFF. The complete variable domain, with remaining parts taken from reference TRBV5-5 and TRBJ1-1, reads DAGVTQSPTHLIKTRGQQVTLRCSPISGHKSVSWYQQVLGQGPQFIFQYYEKEERGRGNFPDRFSARQFPNYSSELNVNALLLGDSALYLCASSMPGQGRGTEAFFGQGTRLTVV.

V gene TRBV6-5 combines with J gene TRBJ2-7; no clear D. V was trimmed by 6 bases and J by 2 bases, leaving 8 bases between them. Germline values: CDR1 MNHEY, CDR2 SVGAGI. The CDR3 extends over 12 amino acids. The CDR3 region has the DNA TGTGCCAGCAGGAGCACCGCCTACGAGCAGTACGTC. Protein: CASRSTAYEQYV.

J is TRBJ2-3 and V is TRBV24-1, with 8 bases lining up with TRBD2. The CDR3 is made up of 12 amino acids. Germline values: CDR1 KGHDR, CDR2 SFDVKD. Trimming cost V 12 bases and J 2 bases; bases outside gene matches: 3. CDR3 nucleotides: TGTGCCGCGGGAGGCCTCACAGATACGCAGTATTTT. Its protein product is CAAGGLTDTQYF.

The CDR3 sequence: CASRSSGGYEQYF. CDR3 DNA: TGTGCCAGCAGATCTAGCGGGGGGTACGAGCAGTACTTC. The chain links TRBV12-3 or TRBV12-4 to TRBJ2-7; TRBD2 aligns across 11 bases. V lost 6 bases to trimming and J lost 4 bases; unmatched junction nucleotides: 2. This CDR3 has 13 amino acids.

As DNA, the CDR3 is TGCAGTGCTAGTTTCGGGACAGGGATCAATCAGCCCCAGCATTTT. Translation: CSASFGTGINQPQHF. This chain joins TRBV20-1 and TRBJ1-5; 9 nucleotides agree with TRBD1. Per the germline V gene, CDR1 is DFQATT and CDR2 is SNEGSKA (reference sequence). J lost 3 bases, V lost 3 bases, and 6 bases had no gene match. The CDR3 spans 15 residues.

The chain carries TRBV7-2 and TRBJ1-4; D perhaps matches TRBD1 (5 bases). From germline, CDR1 is SGHTA and CDR2 FQGNSA. The CDR3 is 15 residues long. Trimming took 4 bases from V and 3 from J, leaving 12 bases between them. For the CDR3, the DNA is TGTGCCAGCAGCTCCCCCCAGGGATCTAATGAAAAACTGTTTTTT. Its translation: CASSSPQGSNEKLFF.